This TCR beta chain was captured in a study of blood T cell repertoires in COVID-19. Looking at the study overall: Samples of COVID-19 (acute and convalescent) were obtained from the United States, Italy and Spain. Sources were T cells, B-cell-depleted T cells, or PBMCs; the material itself was cDNA or gDNA.

This CDR3 contains 14 residues. Germline CDR1 and CDR2: MNHEY and SMNVEV (reference sequence). J gave up 6 bases and V 4 bases, and 3 bases lay outside the gene matches. Methods used by the authors: How many nucleated cells were present was estimated from reference gene primer amplification. The protocol was immunoSEQ multiplex PCR, while the TCRdb copy is restricted to in-frame clones and leaves out a portion. That table gives V, J and clone size, and the DNA gave D and trimming. The sample consists of about 88,000 clones, approximately 70% of them appearing once. Sequenced sample: peripheral blood. This TCR was recovered from a woman aged 60-75 years in a cohort sampled during active or convalescent COVID-19. The chain links TRBV27 to TRBJ2-1; 10 bases match TRBD1. CDR3 in amino acids: CASSWGTGVNEQFF. The CDR3 coding sequence is TGTGCCAGCAGTTGGGGGACAGGGGTCAATGAGCAGTTCTTC.